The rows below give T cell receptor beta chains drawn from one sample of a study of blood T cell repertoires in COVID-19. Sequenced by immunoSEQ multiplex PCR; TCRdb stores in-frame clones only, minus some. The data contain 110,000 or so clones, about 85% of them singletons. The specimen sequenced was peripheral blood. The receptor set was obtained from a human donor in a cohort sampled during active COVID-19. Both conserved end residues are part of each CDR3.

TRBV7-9 CASSPTPGTRISYGYTF
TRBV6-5 CASSYGQSSYNSPLHF
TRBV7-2 CASRPTSGGETQYF
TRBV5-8 CASSPQVGTYEQYF
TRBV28 CASGSPGQGAYNEQFF
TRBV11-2 CASSLALQGLGTEAFF
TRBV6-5 CASSSLRSPLHF
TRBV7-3 CASSLTGGRNEQFF
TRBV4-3 CASSQDKGAPGGYTF
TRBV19 CASSIANNQPQHF
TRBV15 CATIYSNSPLHF
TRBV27 CASSLLGGEETQYF
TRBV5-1 CASSLGVGGDQPQHF
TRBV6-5 CASSYGAVDTEAFF
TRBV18 CASSRAGGQPQHF
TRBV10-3 CAISPGQGSPGANVLTF
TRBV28 CASSSGGLGPDTQYF
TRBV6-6 CASSYSVLAGRDTQYF
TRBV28 CASLQGSNQPQHF
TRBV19 CASSRDRSYEQYF
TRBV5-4 CASRTGFMNRGGYTF
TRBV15 CATSRDRGTGRTGELFF
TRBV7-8 CASSLQGFAQPQHF
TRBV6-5 CASRRTGAETQYF
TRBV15 CATSRDYGIYGYTF
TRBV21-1 CASKEDRNIQYF
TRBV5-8 CASSLDRDPYNSPLHF
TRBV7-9 CASSYPGQGARDTEAFF
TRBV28 CASSLSQGWYEQYF
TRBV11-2 CASQGGQGSYEQYF
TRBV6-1 CASSESYGGGTDTQYF
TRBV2 CASSDQGSANEKLFF
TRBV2 CATQGTANYGYTF
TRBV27 CASSWGATGSYEQYF
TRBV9 CASARQGTRTEAFF
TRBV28 CALGGDLGRDTQYF
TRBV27 CASSSLGANSPLHF
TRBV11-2 CASSSLTGYAEAFF
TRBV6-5 CASSSGQIGAGELFF
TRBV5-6 CASSLSGGQPDTGELFF
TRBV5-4 CASSFDLAGGQDTQYF
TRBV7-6 CASSHLGVVSSYEQYF
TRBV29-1 CSAPGTDNYGYTF
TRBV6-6 CASSPPGTRIALHF
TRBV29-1 CSVPGTGMETQYF
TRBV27 CASSLSKGGGQFF
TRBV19 CASSRDSFFQFF